A selection of T cell receptor beta chains follows, all from one sample in a study of cytomegalovirus exposure and HLA in healthy donors. Using immunoSEQ multiplex PCR, the repertoire was profiled, and TCRdb retains in-frame clones only, with some absent. The repertoire holds 100,000 to 140,000 clones, with about four fifths as singletons. Specimen: PBMCs. The receptor source for this set is a man younger than 40 in good health and CMV-seropositive. Both conserved end residues are part of each CDR3. A D gene is named only where the DNA matches it firmly. A clone size is listed for some rows: how often the clone was seen (once, few, many), or a class if it is expanded.

>TRBJ2-1|TRBV5-1|TRBD2|NA
TGCGCCAGCAGCTTGCCGCAGGGAGCGGGGGGGTACAATGAGCAGTTCTTC
CASSLPQGAGGYNEQFF
>TRBJ1-2|TRBV6-5|TRBD1|few
TGTGCCAGCACTGTATACAGGGGGAACTATGGCTACACCTTC
CASTVYRGNYGYTF
>TRBJ2-6|TRBV5-1|TRBD1|few
TGCGCCAGCAGCCCGGGACAGGCTGGGGCCAACGTCCTGACTTTC
CASSPGQAGANVLTF
>TRBJ1-2|TRBV14|TRBD1|NA
TGTGCCAGCAGCCCCCGGGACAGGGGGCTTCTAGATGGCTACACCTTC
CASSPRDRGLLDGYTF
>TRBJ2-5|TRBV5-6|TRBD2|NA
TGTGCCAGCAGCTCGACTAGCAACCAAGAGACCCAGTACTTC
CASSSTSNQETQYF
>TRBJ1-1|TRBV5-1|NA|NA
TGCGCCAGCAGCTTTCTTGGGGAGGCAGCTTTCTTT
CASSFLGEAAFF
>TRBJ1-2|TRBV9|TRBD1|few
TGTGCCAGCAGCGTAGGGACAGGGCTTGATGGCTACACCTTC
CASSVGTGLDGYTF
>TRBJ1-5|TRBV6-6|NA|NA
TGTGCCAGCAAGATCAACAGCAATAGCAATCAGCCCCAGCATTTT
CASKINSNSNQPQHF
>TRBJ2-7|TRBV7-2|TRBD2|NA
TGTGCCAGCAGCTTAGTTGGCGGGGGATTCTACGAGCAGTACTTC
CASSLVGGGFYEQYF
>TRBJ2-5|TRBV4-1|TRBD1|once
TGCGCCAGCAGTCCGGGGACAGGGGGCCTGGAGACCCAGTACTTC
CASSPGTGGLETQYF
>TRBJ1-1|TRBV18|NA|NA
TGTGCCAGCTCACTTTCTCGGGAAACTGAAGCTTTCTTT
CASSLSRETEAFF
>TRBJ1-1|TRBV6-5|NA|NA
TGTGCCAGCAGCCGGGATCGAGCGCTTAACACTGAAGCTTTCTTT
CASSRDRALNTEAFF